This T cell receptor beta chain was obtained from a study of a mutant IDH1 vaccine in newly diagnosed glioma. For the study at large: Sex among treated patients split roughly 60% male, roughly 38% female; mean age was approximately 40 years.

This CDR3 region has 18 residues. V was shortened by 5 bases and J by 2 bases, with 22 bases between the two germline ends. The V gene's germline CDR1 is LNHNV and CDR2 YYDKDF (reference sequence). Assay used: immunoSEQ multiplex PCR; TCRdb lists only in-frame clones, some missing. The table shows 23,000 or so clones, with just over 90% occurring only once. Time point: baseline, week 1 (first vaccination visit). Treatment here: pre-vaccination baseline after standard-of-care therapy. The starting material was PBMCs, obtained from a glioma patient treated with radiotherapy, temozolomide or both. The chain joins TRBV15 to TRBJ1-5, with D possibly matching TRBD1 (5 bases). The source is a man aged 25-45 years with glioma. CDR3 sequence (DNA): TGTGCCACCAGCTGCCGACGGGGACCGGTCGAGGGCAATCAGCCCCAGCATTTT. Translating gives CATSCRRGPVEGNQPQHF.